The T cell receptor (beta chain) under discussion was sequenced for a study of Ad26.COV2.S vaccination and SARS-CoV-2 variants. Study-level results: Similar non-spike TCR breadth was observed in recipients of vaccine and of placebo.

Treatment noted: around 19 received Ad26.COV2.S at low or high dose, single or two shots; 5 received placebo; per-sample allocation not given. Day 63 following the first vaccine or placebo injection was when the samples were taken. The data were produced by immunoSEQ multiplex PCR, yet TCRdb's version contains in-frame clones alone and is incomplete. This sample has about 350,000 clones, with 80% to 90% found just once. The CDR3 contains 14 residues. Per the germline V gene, CDR1 is SGHTA and CDR2 is FQGNSA. In regard to this clone: Antigen: not known. The junction shows a germline mismatch at one end, possibly a read error. The same CDR3 arises from other DNA sequences in this sample as well.

The chain recombines TRBV7-2 with TRBJ1-5; possibly TRBD1 for D (6 bases). The TCR was taken from a person aged 18-60 years who received the Ad26.COV2.S COVID-19 vaccine or a placebo. The specimen comprised peripheral blood, sampled in a trial of Ad26.COV2.S vaccine versus placebo. The CDR3 loop is CASSSGTPNQPQHF. CDR3 in DNA: TGTGCTAGCAGCTCCGGGACACCAAATCAGCCCCAGCATTTT.